This T cell receptor beta chain was captured by sequencing in a study of T cell changes during pregnancy in multiple sclerosis. The repertoire was sequenced with immunoSEQ multiplex PCR; TCRdb's copy has only in-frame clones and lacks some. Among 90,000 or so clones listed, approximately 95% were seen once. Germline CDR1 and CDR2: GTSNPN and SVGIG (reference sequence). This CDR3 has 16 residues. V lost 0 bases and J lost 4; bases outside the gene matches: 7. The TCR originated in a female donor in good health, enrolled as a control in a pregnancy study. The material was peripheral blood, obtained after pregnancy. The chain has TRBV30 and TRBJ2-5; 11 nucleotides align to TRBD2. In DNA form, the CDR3 reads TGTGCCTGGAGTGTACTAGCGGGAGATCGCCGAGAGACCCAGTACTTC. This codes for CAWSVLAGDRRETQYF.